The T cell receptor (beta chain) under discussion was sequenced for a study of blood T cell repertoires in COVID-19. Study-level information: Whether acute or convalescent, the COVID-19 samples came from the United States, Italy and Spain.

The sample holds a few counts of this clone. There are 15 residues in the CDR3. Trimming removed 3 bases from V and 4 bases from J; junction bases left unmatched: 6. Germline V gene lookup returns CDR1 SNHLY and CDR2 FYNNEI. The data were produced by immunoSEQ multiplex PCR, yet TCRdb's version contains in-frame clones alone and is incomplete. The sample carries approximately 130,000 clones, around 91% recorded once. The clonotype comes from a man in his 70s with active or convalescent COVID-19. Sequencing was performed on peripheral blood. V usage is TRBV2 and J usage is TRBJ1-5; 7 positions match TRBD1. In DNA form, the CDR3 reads TGTGCCAGCAGTGAGCCAGGGGGAGGTAATCAGCCCCAGCATTTT. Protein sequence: CASSEPGGGNQPQHF.